One sample yielded the 18 T cell receptor beta chains listed below, sequenced in a study of cytomegalovirus exposure and HLA in healthy donors. The PCR used 60 Vbeta and 13 Jbeta primers. Produced via immunoSEQ multiplex PCR; TCRdb's table is partial and in-frame only. The data contain 150,000 or so clones, about 84% of them seen just once; the ten biggest clones take up around 2.5%. The sample taken for sequencing was PBMCs. The receptors derive from a man aged 45 to 65 in good health and CMV-seronegative.

This clone occurred once. The CDR3 bases are TGTGCCAGCAGCTCCTGGGGTCTAGCGGGCCCCAGAGGAGAGACCCAGTACTTC. Amino acid sequence: CASSSWGLAGPRGETQYF. V and J are TRBV27 and TRBJ2-5; 8 bases are shared with TRBD2. Germline V gene data show CDR1 as MNHEY and CDR2 as SMNVEV (reference sequence). This CDR3 is built from 18 residues. The ends lost 6 bases at V and 4 bases at J; junction bases unmatched: 19.

The genes are TRBV27 and TRBJ2-7; possible D gene TRBD2, 5 bases. Trimming left V 6 bases short and J 0 bases short, with 15 bases between. Germline assignment: CDR1 MNHEY and CDR2 SMNVEV (reference sequence). This CDR3 region has 15 residues. The chain's CDR3 is CASSSSSASSYEQYF. The CDR3 DNA is TGTGCCAGCAGCTCCAGTAGCGCGAGCTCCTACGAGCAGTACTTC.

The genes are TRBV29-1 and TRBJ1-2; D possibly corresponds to TRBD1 (6 bases). The germline V gene has CDR1 SQVTM and CDR2 ANQGSEA. The CDR3 sequence is 13 residues long. V lost 7 bases and J 0 bases, leaving 12 bases between the germline ends. CDR3 in amino acids: CSATGIANYGYTF. CDR3 nucleotides: TGCAGCGCAACAGGGATAGCTAACTATGGCTACACCTTC.

The chain is built from TRBV6-5 and TRBJ1-2; D might be TRBD1 (6 bases). Trimming pared 5 bases from V and 0 bases from J, leaving 10 bases between. Germline V gene data show CDR1 as MNHEY and CDR2 as SVGAGI. The CDR3 spans 14 residues. The CDR3 reads CASSPTGSNYGYTF. Here the CDR3 DNA reads TGTGCCAGCAGTCCCACAGGGTCTAACTATGGCTACACCTTC.

The genes are TRBV9 and TRBJ2-5; 11 nucleotides line up with TRBD2. The CDR3 length is 14 residues. From germline, CDR1 is SGDLS and CDR2 YYNGEE. V lost 2 bases to trimming and J lost 5 bases; unmatched junction nucleotides: 2. This chain's CDR3 is CASSVTSGTETQYF. The CDR3 region has the DNA TGTGCCAGCAGCGTGACTAGCGGGACGGAGACCCAGTACTTC.

This sequence joins TRBV6-1 and TRBJ1-3; the match to TRBD1 covers 9 bases. Germline values: CDR1 MNHNS, CDR2 SASEGT. CDR3 length equals 16 residues. Losses at the gene ends were 4 bases for V and 4 bases for J; bases not matched to a gene: 8. As DNA, the CDR3 is TGTGCCAGCAGTGTTTCGGCACAGGGGGCAGGAAACACCATATATTTT. This gives the protein CASSVSAQGAGNTIYF.

The chain couples TRBV5-1 to TRBJ1-2, with 8 positions matching TRBD1. The CDR3 spans 16 residues. V lost 4 bases and J lost 5; bases outside the gene matches: 13. Germline lookup yields CDR1 SGHRS and CDR2 YFSETQ. CDR3 DNA: TGCGCCAGCAGCCTGAAGACAGGGGAAAAGCGGTATGGCTACACCTTC. Protein: CASSLKTGEKRYGYTF.

This sequence joins TRBV5-1 and TRBJ2-5; 7 nucleotides agree with TRBD1. The J segment lost 6 bases and the V segment lost 0 bases, leaving 5 bases of the junction unmatched. Germline values: CDR1 SGHRS, CDR2 YFSETQ. The CDR3 length is 14 residues. CDR3 sequence: CASSLGPGQQTQYF. The CDR3, as DNA: TGCGCCAGCAGCTTGGGACCGGGACAGCAGACCCAGTACTTC.

V usage is TRBV4-1 and J usage is TRBJ2-7; D is possibly TRBD2 (6 bases). The CDR3 runs to 13 residues. Germline values: CDR1 MGHRA, CDR2 YSYEKL. V was trimmed by 0 bases and J by 9 bases, leaving 12 bases between them. This chain's CDR3 is CASSQDLWRGQYF. DNA for the CDR3: TGCGCCAGCAGCCAAGATTTATGGAGGGGGCAGTACTTC.

The J gene is TRBJ1-5, the V gene TRBV27; D possibly corresponds to TRBD1 (5 bases). The CDR3 is made up of 15 amino acids. The germline V gene has CDR1 MNHEY and CDR2 SMNVEV (reference sequence). Between the trimmed V and J ends, which lost 0 bases and 7 bases, there was a span of 13 bases. This CDR3 is CASSLSFRESQPQHF. For the CDR3, the DNA is TGTGCCAGCAGTTTATCATTCAGGGAATCGCAGCCCCAGCATTTT.

This clone turned up a few times. This chain joins TRBV11-3 and TRBJ2-2; the D gene is possibly TRBD2 (6 bases). Trimming cost V 5 bases and J 1 base, with 11 bases left between them. From germline, CDR1 is SGHNT and CDR2 YENEEA. This CDR3 is 15 amino acids long. The CDR3 sequence: CASSRTRGNTGELFF. Here the CDR3 DNA reads TGTGCCAGCAGCCGTACGCGGGGGAACACCGGGGAGCTGTTTTTT.

V usage is TRBV5-1 and J usage is TRBJ2-5; TRBD2 agrees at 10 bases. V shed 4 bases and J 5 bases; nucleotides not matched to a gene: 8. Germline CDR1 and CDR2: SGHRS and YFSETQ. There are 15 residues in the CDR3. The CDR3 DNA reads as TGCGCCAGCAGCCGGGCTAGCGGGGGAGGGGAGACCCAGTACTTC. Amino acids: CASSRASGGGETQYF.

The chain couples TRBV7-6 to TRBJ2-1; 7 nucleotides align to TRBD2. The CDR3 contains 14 residues. The V and J ends lost 4 bases and 5 bases, in that order; junction bases with no gene match: 5. Per the germline V gene, CDR1 is SGHVS and CDR2 is FNYEAQ. CDR3 nucleotide sequence: TGTGCCAGCAGCTCCTACCGGGGGGACAATGAGCAGTTCTTC. It encodes CASSSYRGDNEQFF.

This clone occurred once. The rearrangement links TRBV5-1 to TRBJ1-1; 8 bases match TRBD1. CDR3 length: 15 residues. Germline V gene lookup returns CDR1 SGHRS and CDR2 YFSETQ. The trim removed 2 bases at V and 5 bases at J, leaving 8 bases unmatched. CDR3 region: CASSLGQGRGTEAFF. The CDR3 DNA follows: TGCGCCAGCAGCTTAGGACAGGGAAGGGGTACTGAAGCTTTCTTT.

In the case of this clone: This CDR3 is also generated by other DNA sequences in the sample. This sequence joins TRBV11-3 and TRBJ2-7; possibly TRBD1 for D (5 bases). The CDR3 is 13 residues long. CDR1 SGHNT and CDR2 YENEEA come from the germline V gene. Trimming removed 4 bases at V and 4 bases at J, with 11 bases between. CDR3 protein: CASSSTGAYEQYF. The CDR3 region has the DNA TGTGCCAGCAGCTCGACTGGGGCGTACGAGCAGTACTTC.

This chain joins TRBV9 and TRBJ1-5, with 8 bases fitting TRBD1. Trimming cost V 3 bases and J 4 bases; bases outside gene matches: 6. CDR1 SGDLS and CDR2 YYNGEE come from the germline V gene. This CDR3 has 15 amino acids. CDR3 amino acids: CASSADRDGNQPQHF. The CDR3 region has the DNA TGTGCCAGCAGCGCGGACAGGGACGGGAATCAGCCCCAGCATTTT.

This chain joins TRBV6-1 and TRBJ1-4; 7 nucleotides match TRBD1. V trimming: 9 bases; J trimming: 8 bases; junction bases outside the gene matches: 3. This CDR3 spans 11 amino acids. Germline V gives CDR1 MNHNS, CDR2 SASEGT. The DNA for the CDR3 is TGTGCCAGTGGACAGGCAGAAAAACTGTTTTTT. Translated, it gives CASGQAEKLFF.

The chain links TRBV9 to TRBJ1-6; D possibly corresponds to TRBD1 (6 bases). The CDR3 has 15 residues. V was clipped by 0 bases and J by 5 bases, with 9 bases between them. The germline gives CDR1 SGDLS, CDR2 YYNGEE. The CDR3 region is CASSVAGGDNSPLHF. CDR3 DNA sequence: TGTGCCAGCAGCGTAGCGGGGGGCGATAATTCACCCCTCCACTTT.